These T cell receptor beta chains were read from a single sample in a study of blood T cell repertoires in COVID-19. Data came from immunoSEQ multiplex PCR; TCRdb stores just in-frame clones and leaves some out. The sample has under 250,000 clones, about 80% seen once; the top ten hold nearly 5%. Sequenced: PBMCs or T cells enriched from blood (not recorded which). These receptors all stem from a woman aged 45-59 years who had been exposed to COVID-19. CDR3s include the opening cysteine and the closing phenylalanine or tryptophan. D genes are given only for firm matches. Clone size appears in some rows only: once, few, many, or a class for an expanded clone.

CDR3aa	CDR3nt	d_gene	j_gene	v_gene	abundance
CASSQMRDPASGANVLTF	TGTGCCAGCAGCCAGATGCGGGATCCCGCATCTGGGGCCAACGTCCTGACTTTC	-	TRBJ2-6	TRBV11-2	-
CASSTLQGSPEKLFF	TGTGCCAGTAGTACTCTACAGGGGAGCCCGGAAAAACTGTTTTTT	TRBD1	TRBJ1-4	TRBV19	-
CASSLLGGYYGYTF	TGTGCCAGCAGCCTCCTAGGAGGCTACTATGGCTACACCTTC	-	TRBJ1-2	TRBV3-1/TRBV3-2	-
CASSPREGGLGETQYF	TGTGCCAGCTCACCCCGGGAGGGGGGGCTAGGAGAGACCCAGTACTTC	TRBD2	TRBJ2-5	TRBV18	-
CASSPDRVQPQHF	TGTGCCAGTAGTCCGGACAGGGTGCAGCCCCAGCATTTT	TRBD1	TRBJ1-5	TRBV19	-
CASKDTTTLQGFTF	TGTGCCAGCAAGGATACAACGACATTGCAGGGATTCACCTTC	-	TRBJ1-2	TRBV5-4	-
CASSIRDGRGSSPLHF	TGTGCCAGTAGTATCAGGGACGGCAGGGGCTCTTCACCCCTCCACTTT	-	TRBJ1-6	TRBV19	-
CASKAGGPREQFF	TGTGCCAGCAAAGCGGGGGGGCCCCGGGAGCAGTTCTTC	TRBD2	TRBJ2-1	TRBV6-5	few
CASSLAGQGEQYF	TGTGCCAGCAGCTTAGCGGGTCAGGGCGAGCAGTACTTC	-	TRBJ2-7	TRBV7-2	-
CASSDPDRGVAFF	TGTGCCAGCAGTGACCCGGACAGGGGGGTTGCTTTCTTT	TRBD1	TRBJ1-1	TRBV6-6	-
CSASDPRANYGYTF	TGCAGTGCTAGTGATCCGAGAGCTAACTATGGCTACACCTTC	-	TRBJ1-2	TRBV20-1	-
CASSLWQNTGELFF	TGTGCCAGCAGTTTATGGCAGAACACCGGGGAGCTGTTTTTT	-	TRBJ2-2	TRBV27	few
CASSRDRGYEAFF	TGTGCCAGTAGTAGGGACAGGGGATATGAAGCTTTCTTT	TRBD1	TRBJ1-1	TRBV19	-
CASSRLAGTNRELFF	TGCGCCAGCAGTAGACTAGCGGGGACAAACCGGGAGCTGTTTTTT	TRBD2	TRBJ2-2	TRBV10-2	-
CASSIRSGQELGKLFF	TGTGCCAGTAGTATTCGGTCGGGACAGGAACTTGGAAAACTGTTTTTT	TRBD1	TRBJ1-4	TRBV19	once
CASSWTSGTGELFF	TGTGCCAGCAGTTGGACTAGCGGGACCGGGGAGCTGTTTTTT	TRBD2	TRBJ2-2	TRBV6-2/TRBV6-3	few
CASSEKGKGQGEAFF	TGCGCCAGCAGTGAGAAAGGGAAAGGACAGGGTGAAGCTTTCTTT	TRBD1	TRBJ1-1	TRBV10-2	-
CASSLAPRGSHYGYTF	TGTGCCAGCAGCTTAGCCCCCCGGGGATCACACTATGGCTACACCTTC	-	TRBJ1-2	TRBV7-9	-
CASSLAARGYYNEQFF	TGTGCCAGCAGCTTAGCGGCGCGGGGTTACTACAATGAGCAGTTCTTC	-	TRBJ2-1	TRBV7-2	-
CASSLVGGNYGYTF	TGTGCCAGCAGCTTAGTAGGCGGAAACTATGGCTACACCTTC	-	TRBJ1-2	TRBV7-2	-
CASSLSAPGGPSSGNTIYF	TGTGCCAGCAGTCTCAGCGCCCCCGGCGGTCCGAGCTCTGGAAACACCATATATTTT	-	TRBJ1-3	TRBV6-6	-
CASSPGQGWTEAFF	TGTGCCAGCAGCCCGGGACAGGGTTGGACTGAAGCTTTCTTT	TRBD1	TRBJ1-1	TRBV9	-
CASSYFLRGDYGYTF	TGTGCCAGCAGCTATTTCCTTCGCGGAGACTATGGCTACACCTTC	-	TRBJ1-2	TRBV6-6	-
CASSMKEGGVIYF	TGTGCCAGTAGTATGAAGGAGGGAGGAGTTATCTACTTT	-	TRBJ1-4	TRBV19	-
CASTLRARAEAFF	TGTGCCAGCACCCTAAGGGCGCGGGCTGAAGCTTTCTTT	-	TRBJ1-1	TRBV28	-
CASSSPGLGTEAFF	TGTGCCAGCAGTTCTCCAGGGCTGGGCACTGAAGCTTTCTTT	-	TRBJ1-1	TRBV6-5	-
CASSPQTGEETQYF	TGTGCCAGCTCACCACAGACAGGGGAAGAGACCCAGTACTTC	TRBD1	TRBJ2-5	TRBV18	-
CASTDPGANTEAFF	TGTGCCAGCACCGACCCAGGGGCTAACACTGAAGCTTTCTTT	-	TRBJ1-1	TRBV6-5	-
CASSLRLTNTEAFF	TGTGCCAGCAGCTTACGGTTAACGAACACTGAAGCTTTCTTT	-	TRBJ1-1	TRBV7-2	-
CASSSRGIPPNEQFF	TGTGCCAGCAGTTCCCGGGGGATCCCTCCTAATGAGCAGTTCTTC	-	TRBJ2-1	TRBV6-5	-
CASSLWPLNQPQHF	TGTGCCAGCAGCTTATGGCCGTTGAATCAGCCCCAGCATTTT	-	TRBJ1-5	TRBV7-2	-
CASRAPLYEQYF	TGTGCCAGCAGGGCCCCCCTCTACGAGCAGTACTTC	-	TRBJ2-7	TRBV6-5	-
CASSLFQGARDTEAFF	TGTGCCAGCAGCTTATTCCAGGGGGCAAGAGACACTGAAGCTTTCTTT	TRBD1	TRBJ1-1	TRBV5-8	-
CASSLGRGNTEAFF	TGTGCCAGCAGCTTGGGTAGGGGGAACACTGAAGCTTTCTTT	-	TRBJ1-1	TRBV5-4	-
CASSLSPPSNYGYTF	TGTGCCAGCAGCCTATCACCCCCCTCGAACTATGGCTACACCTTC	-	TRBJ1-2	TRBV11-2	-
CAWSGGLGIKNIQYF	TGTGCCTGGAGTGGGGGCCTAGGGATCAAAAACATTCAGTACTTC	-	TRBJ2-4	TRBV30	-
CASSPLGTSGTGELFF	TGTGCCAGCTCACCACTTGGGACTAGCGGGACCGGGGAGCTGTTTTTT	TRBD2	TRBJ2-2	TRBV18	-
CASSFIGNTEAFF	TGTGCCAGCAGTTTTATCGGGAACACTGAAGCTTTCTTT	-	TRBJ1-1	TRBV12-3/TRBV12-4	-
CASSQVGYNSPLHF	TGCGCCAGCAGCCAAGTCGGTTATAATTCACCCCTCCACTTT	-	TRBJ1-6	TRBV4-3	-
CASSSPGGFANTGELFF	TGTGCCAGCAGTTCGCCGGGGGGTTTCGCGAACACCGGGGAGCTGTTTTTT	TRBD2	TRBJ2-2	TRBV28	-
CASSLAGPTDTQYF	TGTGCCAGCAGCTTAGCGGGCCCCACAGATACGCAGTATTTT	-	TRBJ2-3	TRBV7-7	-
CSVARSGGYNEQFF	TGCAGCGTGGCCCGTAGCGGGGGCTACAATGAGCAGTTCTTC	TRBD2	TRBJ2-1	TRBV29-1	-
CASSIGRGRGSEQYF	TGTGCCAGTAGTATAGGTAGAGGCAGGGGATCCGAGCAGTACTTC	-	TRBJ2-7	TRBV19	-
CASSFVIGVEEKLFF	TGTGCCAGCAGCTTCGTAATCGGGGTTGAAGAAAAACTGTTTTTT	-	TRBJ1-4	TRBV5-5	once
CASRPGGQSNQPQHF	TGTGCAAGTCGCCCAGGGGGACAGAGCAATCAGCCCCAGCATTTT	-	TRBJ1-5	TRBV12-2	-
CASSRKTGQSAWLNTEAFF	TGTGCCAGCAGCAGAAAAACGGGACAGTCGGCGTGGTTGAACACTGAAGCTTTCTTT	-	TRBJ1-1	TRBV21-1	once
CASSEGRVVGNQPQHF	TGTGCCAGCAGTGAAGGCAGGGTGGTGGGCAATCAGCCCCAGCATTTT	-	TRBJ1-5	TRBV2	few
CASSQVYRESPALYGYTF	TGCGCCAGCAGCCAAGTATACAGGGAAAGCCCCGCTCTCTATGGCTACACCTTC	-	TRBJ1-2	TRBV4-3	-
CASTAPGGYNEQFF	TGTGCCAGCACCGCCCCGGGGGGCTACAATGAGCAGTTCTTC	TRBD2	TRBJ2-1	TRBV6-5	-
CASSETWTQYEQYF	TGTGCCAGCAGTGAAACTTGGACACAATACGAGCAGTACTTC	-	TRBJ2-7	TRBV6-1	few